The rows below give T cell receptor beta chains drawn from one sample of a study of T cell repertoires in ileal Crohn's disease. Using immunoSEQ multiplex PCR, the repertoire was profiled, and TCRdb retains in-frame clones only, with some absent. The table has 15,000 or so clones, about three quarters seen once. The sequencing sample was made of ileal tissue. The receptors come from an adult with Crohn's disease. The CDR3 runs from the conserved cysteine through the conserved F or W. A D gene is named only where the DNA matches it firmly. Clone sizes are given selectively: once, few, many, or a class where the clone is expanded.

>once|TRBJ2-2|-|TRBV18
CASSPPGELFF
TGTGCCAGCTCACCACCCGGGGAGCTGTTTTTT
>-|TRBJ2-3|-|TRBV7-2
CASSRAGGAADTQYF
TGTGCCAGCAGCCGCGCCGGGGGCGCCGCAGATACGCAGTATTTT
>-|TRBJ1-2|-|TRBV28
CASGSMSYGYTF
TGTGCCAGCGGGTCCATGAGTTATGGCTACACCTTC
>-|TRBJ2-1|-|TRBV19
CASSIDSRGFYRNEQFF
TGTGCCAGTAGTATAGATTCGAGGGGTTTTTATCGCAATGAGCAGTTCTTC
>-|TRBJ2-1|TRBD2|TRBV10-2
CASSESALAGGVQNEQFF
TGCGCCAGCAGTGAGTCTGCCCTAGCGGGAGGGGTACAAAATGAGCAGTTCTTC
>-|TRBJ2-2|-|TRBV9
CASSVTGDLGELFF
TGTGCCAGCAGCGTAACTGGGGATTTGGGGGAGCTGTTTTTT
>-|TRBJ2-7|TRBD1|TRBV7-6
CASSFMQGVEQYF
TGTGCCAGCAGCTTTATGCAGGGGGTCGAGCAGTACTTC
>-|TRBJ2-5|-|TRBV18
CASSPPNAEQETQYF
TGTGCCAGCTCACCACCGAATGCAGAACAAGAGACCCAGTACTTC
>-|TRBJ2-1|-|TRBV9
CASGVGPSSYNEQFF
TGTGCCAGCGGGGTGGGACCAAGCTCCTACAATGAGCAGTTCTTC
>-|TRBJ1-2|-|TRBV6-1
CASTIGLRYGYTF
TGTGCCAGCACAATTGGTCTCCGCTATGGCTACACCTTC
>-|TRBJ2-6|-|TRBV7-2
CASSYLIAPGANVLTF
TGTGCCAGCAGCTACCTCATCGCGCCTGGGGCCAACGTCCTGACTTTC
>-|TRBJ2-5|TRBD1|TRBV10-3
CAISEWDRGSPQYF
TGTGCCATCAGTGAGTGGGACAGGGGTTCTCCCCAGTACTTC
>-|TRBJ2-7|-|TRBV5-6
CASSLATLEQYF
TGTGCCAGCAGCTTGGCTACGCTGGAGCAGTACTTC
>few|TRBJ2-7|TRBD1|TRBV27
CASSGQGSAYEQYF
TGTGCCAGCAGCGGACAGGGGAGCGCCTACGAGCAGTACTTC
>-|TRBJ1-1|TRBD1|TRBV5-1
CASSLEWAGGTEAFF
TGCGCCAGCAGCTTGGAATGGGCAGGGGGAACTGAAGCTTTCTTT
>few|TRBJ1-6|-|TRBV21-1
CASSTTTGPDNSPLHF
TGTGCCAGCAGCACTACGACAGGGCCGGATAATTCACCCCTCCACTTT
>-|TRBJ1-2|-|TRBV19
CASSQPYYGYTF
TGTGCCAGTAGTCAGCCATACTATGGCTACACCTTC
>-|TRBJ2-1|-|TRBV7-9
CASSPSRDYNEQFF
TGTGCCAGCAGCCCAAGCCGGGACTACAATGAGCAGTTCTTC
>-|TRBJ1-6|TRBD1|TRBV5-1
CASSSGQGREPLHF
TGCGCCAGCAGCTCGGGACAGGGGAGAGAGCCCCTCCACTTT
>few|TRBJ1-3|-|TRBV18
CASSPRGTLSGNTIYF
TGTGCCAGCTCACCAAGGGGGACACTCTCTGGAAACACCATATATTTT
>-|TRBJ2-7|TRBD1|TRBV19
CASTGTGGYEQYF
TGTGCCAGCACCGGGACAGGGGGCTACGAGCAGTACTTC
>-|TRBJ1-4|-|TRBV5-4
CASSLEGGENEKLFF
TGTGCCAGCAGCTTGGAAGGGGGGGAAAATGAAAAACTGTTTTTT
>-|TRBJ2-1|-|TRBV28
CASTPPRGRQFF
TGTGCCAGCACCCCGCCGAGGGGAAGGCAGTTCTTC
>once|TRBJ1-6|-|TRBV4-1
CASSQDLQGYSPLHF
TGCGCCAGCAGCCAAGATCTCCAGGGATATTCACCCCTCCACTTT
>once|TRBJ2-3|-|TRBV5-6
CASSSGRGGTDTQYF
TGTGCCAGCAGCTCGGGGAGGGGGGGCACAGATACGCAGTATTTT
>-|TRBJ2-3|TRBD1|TRBV14
CASSQDLTGASSTDTQYF
TGTGCCAGCAGCCAAGATCTAACAGGGGCCTCTTCCACAGATACGCAGTATTTT
>-|TRBJ1-2|TRBD1|TRBV7-2
CASSAQGASYGYTF
TGTGCCAGCAGCGCCCAGGGGGCTTCTTATGGCTACACCTTC
>-|TRBJ1-2|TRBD1|TRBV4-1
CASSQVDREKDGYTF
TGCGCCAGCAGCCAAGTTGACAGGGAAAAGGACGGCTACACCTTC
>-|TRBJ2-2|-|TRBV19
CASSIAGGNTGELFF
TGTGCCAGTAGTATCGCCGGGGGGAACACCGGGGAGCTGTTTTTT
>-|TRBJ2-7|-|TRBV12-5
CASGLGRGYEQYF
TGTGCTAGTGGTTTGGGCCGGGGATACGAGCAGTACTTC
>-|TRBJ1-2|-|TRBV5-1
CASSLGDVDYGYTF
TGCGCCAGCAGCTTGGGGGACGTAGACTATGGCTACACCTTC
>-|TRBJ2-6|-|TRBV6-1
CASKEPGANVLTF
TGTGCCAGCAAGGAACCTGGGGCCAACGTCCTGACTTTC
>-|TRBJ1-4|-|TRBV2
CASTQRGGANEKLFF
TGTGCCAGCACGCAACGTGGGGGGGCTAATGAAAAACTGTTTTTT
>-|TRBJ1-4|TRBD1|TRBV6-5
CASRGRTGNEKLFF
TGTGCCAGCAGGGGACGGACAGGGAATGAAAAACTGTTTTTT
>-|TRBJ1-5|-|TRBV27
CASSLAGGQNQPQHF
TGTGCCAGCAGTTTAGCGGGCGGACAGAATCAGCCCCAGCATTTT
>large|TRBJ2-7|-|TRBV14
CASSQSWSSYEQYF
TGTGCCAGCAGCCAAAGCTGGAGCTCCTACGAGCAGTACTTC
>-|TRBJ2-3|-|TRBV6-1
CASRRGLTDTQYF
TGTGCCAGCAGGAGGGGACTCACAGATACGCAGTATTTT
>-|TRBJ1-3|-|TRBV6-5
CASRGSGNTIYF
TGTGCCAGCCGAGGCTCTGGAAACACCATATATTTT
>-|TRBJ2-2|TRBD2|TRBV9
CASSSRGGWWERANTGELFF
TGTGCCAGCAGCTCGAGGGGAGGGTGGTGGGAGCGAGCAAACACCGGGGAGCTGTTTTTT
>-|TRBJ2-2|-|TRBV9
CASSVEDGELFF
TGTGCCAGCAGCGTAGAAGATGGGGAGCTGTTTTTT
>-|TRBJ2-1|TRBD2|TRBV11-2
CASSFPSGGASYNEQFF
TGTGCCAGCAGCTTCCCCAGCGGGGGGGCCTCCTACAATGAGCAGTTCTTC
>-|TRBJ2-7|TRBD2|TRBV5-4
CASSLGLAGGREQYF
TGTGCCAGCAGCTTGGGACTAGCGGGAGGGCGGGAGCAGTACTTC
>-|TRBJ1-1|-|TRBV11-2
CASTAYSLGGSEAFF
TGTGCCAGCACCGCTTATTCCTTGGGGGGATCTGAAGCTTTCTTT
>few|TRBJ1-2|-|TRBV15
CATSSRGRIYGYTF
TGTGCCACCAGCTCCCGGGGACGGATCTATGGCTACACCTTC
>-|TRBJ2-7|-|TRBV28
CASRPGFAYEQYF
TGTGCCAGCAGGCCTGGATTCGCCTACGAGCAGTACTTC
>-|TRBJ1-5|-|TRBV18
CASSPSQGQSNQPQHF
TGTGCCAGCTCACCTAGTCAGGGTCAGAGCAATCAGCCCCAGCATTTT